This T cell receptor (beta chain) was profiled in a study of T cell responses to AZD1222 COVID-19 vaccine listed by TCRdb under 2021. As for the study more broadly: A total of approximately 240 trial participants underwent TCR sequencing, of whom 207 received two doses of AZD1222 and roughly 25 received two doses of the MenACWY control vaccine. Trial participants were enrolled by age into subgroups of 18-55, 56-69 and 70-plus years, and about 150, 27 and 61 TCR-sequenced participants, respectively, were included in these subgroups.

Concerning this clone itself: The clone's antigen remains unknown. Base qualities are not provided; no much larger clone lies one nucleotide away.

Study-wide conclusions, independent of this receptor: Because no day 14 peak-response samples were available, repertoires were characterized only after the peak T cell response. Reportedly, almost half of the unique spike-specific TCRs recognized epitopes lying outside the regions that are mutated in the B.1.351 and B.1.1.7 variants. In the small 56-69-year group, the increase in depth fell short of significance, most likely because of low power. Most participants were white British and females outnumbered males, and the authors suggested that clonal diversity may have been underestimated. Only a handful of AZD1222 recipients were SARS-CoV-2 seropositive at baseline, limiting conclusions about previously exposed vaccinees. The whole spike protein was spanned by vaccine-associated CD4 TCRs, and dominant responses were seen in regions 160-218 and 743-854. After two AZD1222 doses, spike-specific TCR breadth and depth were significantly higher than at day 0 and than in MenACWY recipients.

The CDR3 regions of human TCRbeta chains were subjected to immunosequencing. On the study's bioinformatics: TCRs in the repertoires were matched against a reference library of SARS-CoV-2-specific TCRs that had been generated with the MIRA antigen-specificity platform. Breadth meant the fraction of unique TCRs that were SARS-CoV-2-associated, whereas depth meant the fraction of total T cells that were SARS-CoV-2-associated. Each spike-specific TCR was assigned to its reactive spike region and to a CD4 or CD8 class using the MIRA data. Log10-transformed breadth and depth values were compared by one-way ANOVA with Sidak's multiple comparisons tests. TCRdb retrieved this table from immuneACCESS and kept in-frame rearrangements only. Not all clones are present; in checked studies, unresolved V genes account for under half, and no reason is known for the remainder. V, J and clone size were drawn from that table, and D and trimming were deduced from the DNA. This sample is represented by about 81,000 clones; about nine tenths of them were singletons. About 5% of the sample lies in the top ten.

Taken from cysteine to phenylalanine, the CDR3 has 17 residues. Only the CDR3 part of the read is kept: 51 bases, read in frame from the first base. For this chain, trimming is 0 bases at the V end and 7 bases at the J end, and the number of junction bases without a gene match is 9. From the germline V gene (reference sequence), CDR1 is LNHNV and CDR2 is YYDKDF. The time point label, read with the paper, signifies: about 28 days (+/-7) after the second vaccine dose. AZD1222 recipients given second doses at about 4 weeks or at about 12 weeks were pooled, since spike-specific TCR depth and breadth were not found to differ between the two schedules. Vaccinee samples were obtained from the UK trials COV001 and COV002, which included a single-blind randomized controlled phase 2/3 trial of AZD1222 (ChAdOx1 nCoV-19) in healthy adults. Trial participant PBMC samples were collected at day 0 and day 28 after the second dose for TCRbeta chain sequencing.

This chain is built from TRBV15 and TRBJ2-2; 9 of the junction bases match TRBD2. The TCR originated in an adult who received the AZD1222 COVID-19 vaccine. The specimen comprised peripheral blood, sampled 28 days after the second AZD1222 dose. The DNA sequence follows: TGTGCCACCAGCAGAGAGGTTGCGGGGGGGCCCGGCGGGGAGCTGTTTTTT. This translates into CATSREVAGGPGGELFF.